These T cell receptor beta chains were read from a single sample in a study of blood T cell repertoires in COVID-19. The data were produced by immunoSEQ multiplex PCR, yet TCRdb's version contains in-frame clones alone and is incomplete. The sample yields 85,000 or so clones, roughly 79% seen once. Sequences were obtained from peripheral blood. All receptors come from a man aged 80 or over with acute or convalescent COVID-19. The CDR3 runs from the conserved cysteine through the conserved F or W. Fields, in order: clone size, J gene, V gene, D gene, CDR3 DNA, CDR3 protein. The D gene is left open where the match is weak. Clone size is given for some rows only: seen once, a few or many times, or a class if the clone is expanded.

abundance: many; j_gene: TRBJ2-3; v_gene: TRBV29-1; d_gene: -; CDR3nt: TGCAGCGTTGAGCAGGCCCAGGATACGCAGTATTTT; CDR3aa: CSVEQAQDTQYF
abundance: -; j_gene: TRBJ2-2; v_gene: TRBV3-1/TRBV3-2; d_gene: -; CDR3nt: TGTGCCAGCAGCCAAGCTACCGGGGCCGGGGAGCTGTTTTTT; CDR3aa: CASSQATGAGELFF
abundance: -; j_gene: TRBJ2-7; v_gene: TRBV28; d_gene: TRBD2; CDR3nt: TGTGGGACTAGCGGGGTGGGGATCTCCTACGAGCAGTACTTC; CDR3aa: CGTSGVGISYEQYF
abundance: -; j_gene: TRBJ1-3; v_gene: TRBV14; d_gene: TRBD1; CDR3nt: TGTGCCAGCAGCCATACGCCCTCAGGGGGCGTTGGAAACACCATATATTTT; CDR3aa: CASSHTPSGGVGNTIYF
abundance: -; j_gene: TRBJ1-1; v_gene: TRBV21-1; d_gene: -; CDR3nt: TGTGCCAGCAGCAAAGACAGGGAAGCTTTCTTT; CDR3aa: CASSKDREAFF
abundance: -; j_gene: TRBJ2-1; v_gene: TRBV5-4; d_gene: -; CDR3nt: TGTGCCAGCAGCTTGGAACCAAGGAGGTTACGCAATGAGCAGTTCTTC; CDR3aa: CASSLEPRRLRNEQFF
abundance: once; j_gene: TRBJ1-6; v_gene: TRBV7-8; d_gene: -; CDR3nt: TGTGCCAGCAGCCCCAGGGGTGGTGGTTCACCCCTCCACTTT; CDR3aa: CASSPRGGGSPLHF
abundance: -; j_gene: TRBJ1-2; v_gene: TRBV4-2; d_gene: TRBD1; CDR3nt: TGTGCCAGCAGCCCGGGGACAGGGAATGGCTACACCTTC; CDR3aa: CASSPGTGNGYTF
abundance: -; j_gene: TRBJ1-3; v_gene: TRBV7-2; d_gene: TRBD1; CDR3nt: TGTGCCAGCAGCCCCAGGACAGGGGGAAACACCATATATTTT; CDR3aa: CASSPRTGGNTIYF
abundance: -; j_gene: TRBJ1-1; v_gene: TRBV29-1; d_gene: -; CDR3nt: TGCAGCGGCGGGATGATGAACACTGAAGCTTTCTTT; CDR3aa: CSGGMMNTEAFF
abundance: -; j_gene: TRBJ1-4; v_gene: TRBV19; d_gene: TRBD1; CDR3nt: TGTGCCAGTAGCCTCTACATGGCCGGGACAGGGGATGAAAAACTGTTTTTT; CDR3aa: CASSLYMAGTGDEKLFF
abundance: -; j_gene: TRBJ2-3; v_gene: TRBV28; d_gene: TRBD2; CDR3nt: TGTGCCAGCAGTTCCCCTAGCGGGAGAGGCACAGATACGCAGTATTTT; CDR3aa: CASSSPSGRGTDTQYF
abundance: few; j_gene: TRBJ2-3; v_gene: TRBV2; d_gene: TRBD1; CDR3nt: TGTGCCAGCAGTGAAGCCGGACAGGACGGAACAGATACGCAGTATTTT; CDR3aa: CASSEAGQDGTDTQYF
abundance: -; j_gene: TRBJ2-3; v_gene: TRBV10-3; d_gene: -; CDR3nt: TGTGCCATCAGTACAGGGAGCACAGATACGCAGTATTTT; CDR3aa: CAISTGSTDTQYF
abundance: -; j_gene: TRBJ2-7; v_gene: TRBV3-1/TRBV3-2; d_gene: TRBD1; CDR3nt: TGTGCCAGCAGCCGCGAGGACAGGTCGAGCTCCTACGAGCAGTACTTC; CDR3aa: CASSREDRSSSYEQYF
abundance: -; j_gene: TRBJ2-7; v_gene: TRBV19; d_gene: TRBD1; CDR3nt: TGTGCCAGTAGTATCGGGACAGCATCGAGGGAGCAGTACTTC; CDR3aa: CASSIGTASREQYF
abundance: -; j_gene: TRBJ1-5; v_gene: TRBV28; d_gene: -; CDR3nt: TGTGCCAGCACACTAGGGGGAAAGCAGCCCCAGCATTTT; CDR3aa: CASTLGGKQPQHF
abundance: once; j_gene: TRBJ1-1; v_gene: TRBV6-1; d_gene: -; CDR3nt: TGTGCCAGCAGTGAGAGGGAGACGAACACTGAAGCTTTCTTT; CDR3aa: CASSERETNTEAFF
abundance: -; j_gene: TRBJ1-5; v_gene: TRBV11-2; d_gene: -; CDR3nt: TGTGCCAGCAGCTTGGGCAGGGTTTTGGAGCCCCAGCATTTT; CDR3aa: CASSLGRVLEPQHF
abundance: medium-sized; j_gene: TRBJ1-4; v_gene: TRBV5-1; d_gene: -; CDR3nt: TGCGCCAGCACCCCCATAGGAGGGGGGGCGGGTGAAAAACTGTTTTTT; CDR3aa: CASTPIGGGAGEKLFF
abundance: -; j_gene: TRBJ2-1; v_gene: TRBV5-1; d_gene: TRBD2; CDR3nt: TGCGCCAGCAGCTTGGCCCTTAGTAGCGGGAGCTCCTACAATGAGCAGTTCTTC; CDR3aa: CASSLALSSGSSYNEQFF
abundance: few; j_gene: TRBJ1-1; v_gene: TRBV5-6; d_gene: -; CDR3nt: TGTGCCAGCAACTTGAAGAGAGGGTTAGAGGCTTTCTTT; CDR3aa: CASNLKRGLEAFF
abundance: -; j_gene: TRBJ1-6; v_gene: TRBV9; d_gene: -; CDR3nt: TGTGCCAGCAGCGTAGGCCAGGGCCGCTCCTATAATTCACCCCTCCACTTT; CDR3aa: CASSVGQGRSYNSPLHF
abundance: -; j_gene: TRBJ1-1; v_gene: TRBV11-2; d_gene: -; CDR3nt: TGTGCCAGCAGCAAAATGGGACTCCCGAACACTGAAGCTTTCTTT; CDR3aa: CASSKMGLPNTEAFF
abundance: -; j_gene: TRBJ2-1; v_gene: TRBV5-1; d_gene: -; CDR3nt: TGCGCCAGCAGCTCGGGGTACTCGGATGAGCAGTTCTTC; CDR3aa: CASSSGYSDEQFF
abundance: -; j_gene: TRBJ1-6; v_gene: TRBV7-9; d_gene: TRBD1; CDR3nt: TGTGCCAGCAGCCAGGGACAGGGCTTCTATAATTCACCCCTCCACTTT; CDR3aa: CASSQGQGFYNSPLHF
abundance: -; j_gene: TRBJ1-2; v_gene: TRBV5-6; d_gene: TRBD1; CDR3nt: TGTGCCAGCACCTTGGGACAGAACTATGGCTACACCTTC; CDR3aa: CASTLGQNYGYTF
abundance: -; j_gene: TRBJ2-7; v_gene: TRBV19; d_gene: TRBD2; CDR3nt: TGTGCCAGTAGTATCGGCCGCTTGGGCGGGACTAGCGTGAGCTCCTACGAGCAGTACTTC; CDR3aa: CASSIGRLGGTSVSSYEQYF
abundance: -; j_gene: TRBJ1-6; v_gene: TRBV5-6; d_gene: TRBD1; CDR3nt: TGTGCCAGCAGCTCGGGACAGGGTGCTTCACCCCTCCACTTT; CDR3aa: CASSSGQGASPLHF
abundance: -; j_gene: TRBJ2-6; v_gene: TRBV28; d_gene: -; CDR3nt: TGTGCCAGCAGTCCTCCCAGGGGCTCTGGGGCCAACGTCCTGACTTTC; CDR3aa: CASSPPRGSGANVLTF
abundance: -; j_gene: TRBJ1-5; v_gene: TRBV19; d_gene: TRBD1; CDR3nt: TGTGCCACCTCTGAGTGGGACAGGGGATATCAGCCCCAGCATTTT; CDR3aa: CATSEWDRGYQPQHF
abundance: -; j_gene: TRBJ2-7; v_gene: TRBV30; d_gene: -; CDR3nt: TGTGCCTGGAGTGGGCGTTTGAGGGGGTACGAGCAGTACTTC; CDR3aa: CAWSGRLRGYEQYF
abundance: -; j_gene: TRBJ1-5; v_gene: TRBV4-1; d_gene: -; CDR3nt: TGCGCCAGCAGTGGAGATAGCAATCAGCCCCAGCATTTT; CDR3aa: CASSGDSNQPQHF
abundance: -; j_gene: TRBJ2-4; v_gene: TRBV7-2; d_gene: TRBD1; CDR3nt: TGTGCCAGCAGCTCAAAACAGGGGGCGAACATTCAGTACTTC; CDR3aa: CASSSKQGANIQYF
abundance: few; j_gene: TRBJ2-1; v_gene: TRBV19; d_gene: TRBD1; CDR3nt: TGTGCCAGTAGTATTAGGAGGACAGGTAACTACAATGAGCAGTTCTTC; CDR3aa: CASSIRRTGNYNEQFF
abundance: -; j_gene: TRBJ1-5; v_gene: TRBV2; d_gene: -; CDR3nt: TGTGCCAGCAAGACAGGCAATCAGCCCCAGCATTTT; CDR3aa: CASKTGNQPQHF
abundance: few; j_gene: TRBJ1-5; v_gene: TRBV12-5; d_gene: -; CDR3nt: TGTGCTAGTGGTCCTTTACAGGGAATCTATAGCAATCAGCCCCAGCATTTT; CDR3aa: CASGPLQGIYSNQPQHF
abundance: -; j_gene: TRBJ1-3; v_gene: TRBV6-1; d_gene: -; CDR3nt: TGTGCCAGCAGTGAAGGGGGGACACGAAACACCATATATTTT; CDR3aa: CASSEGGTRNTIYF
abundance: -; j_gene: TRBJ1-1; v_gene: TRBV29-1; d_gene: -; CDR3nt: TGCAGCGCCATGGGGACATCGAGCAACACTGAAGCTTTCTTT; CDR3aa: CSAMGTSSNTEAFF
abundance: -; j_gene: TRBJ2-2; v_gene: TRBV9; d_gene: TRBD1; CDR3nt: TGTGCCAGCAGCTACAGACAGGGGAACACCGGGGAGCTGTTTTTT; CDR3aa: CASSYRQGNTGELFF
abundance: -; j_gene: TRBJ2-3; v_gene: TRBV7-9; d_gene: -; CDR3nt: TGTGCCAGCAGCTTAAAAACGGCAGGGCTGCGCACAGATACGCAGTATTTT; CDR3aa: CASSLKTAGLRTDTQYF
abundance: -; j_gene: TRBJ1-2; v_gene: TRBV11-2; d_gene: TRBD1; CDR3nt: TGTGCCAGCAGCATTGACAGGGTCTATGGCTACACCTTC; CDR3aa: CASSIDRVYGYTF
abundance: -; j_gene: TRBJ2-2; v_gene: TRBV6-2/TRBV6-3; d_gene: -; CDR3nt: TGTGCCAGCAGTTACAGGGGGACCGGGGAGCTGTTTTTT; CDR3aa: CASSYRGTGELFF
abundance: -; j_gene: TRBJ1-3; v_gene: TRBV27; d_gene: -; CDR3nt: TGTGCCAGCAGTTTATTTTATTTGAGGGGGTTCGACTCTGGAAACACCATATATTTT; CDR3aa: CASSLFYLRGFDSGNTIYF
abundance: once; j_gene: TRBJ2-3; v_gene: TRBV28; d_gene: -; CDR3nt: TGTGCCAGCAGGGGGGCCACAGATACGCAGTATTTT; CDR3aa: CASRGATDTQYF
abundance: -; j_gene: TRBJ2-7; v_gene: TRBV7-3; d_gene: TRBD1; CDR3nt: TGTGCCAGCAGCTTAGGACAGGGAACCTACGAGCAGTACTTC; CDR3aa: CASSLGQGTYEQYF
abundance: -; j_gene: TRBJ1-4; v_gene: TRBV28; d_gene: -; CDR3nt: TGTGCCAGCAGTTCTTCACAGGGCTCCTCAGGAAAACTGTTTTTT; CDR3aa: CASSSSQGSSGKLFF
abundance: -; j_gene: TRBJ2-3; v_gene: TRBV6-4; d_gene: -; CDR3nt: TGTGCCAGCAGTCCTCAGAGCACAGATACGCAGTATTTT; CDR3aa: CASSPQSTDTQYF